Listed below are T cell receptor beta chains from one sample, sequenced in a study of OX40 agonist ivuxolimab in advanced cancers. Sequenced by immunoSEQ multiplex PCR; TCRdb stores in-frame clones only, minus some. The table lists about 68,000 clones, around 83% of them singletons. The sequences come from CD4+ or CD8+ T cells sorted from blood, collected in a trial of the OX40 agonist ivuxolimab. The receptor set was obtained from an adult with an advanced solid tumor such as melanoma, head and neck, liver or kidney cancer. Each CDR3 is given without its conserved first and last residue. Fields, in order: CDR3 protein, V gene.

CDR3aa: ASSYPALDTQY
v_gene: TRBV5-6

CDR3aa: ASSPPRTSGLYEQY
v_gene: TRBV18

CDR3aa: ASSVDSGGPVDNQPQH
v_gene: TRBV9

CDR3aa: ASSLAIRQGRDNQPQH
v_gene: TRBV7-2

CDR3aa: ASRIQETQY
v_gene: TRBV28

CDR3aa: ASSQDLGGGEGYT
v_gene: TRBV4-3

CDR3aa: ASSDRGDGYT
v_gene: TRBV19

CDR3aa: ASSLGDLIIAYEQY
v_gene: TRBV5-1

CDR3aa: ASGRGTGDTDTQY
v_gene: TRBV14

CDR3aa: ASRGQGVNQPQH
v_gene: TRBV10-2

CDR3aa: ASSYSNSGYT
v_gene: TRBV6-6

CDR3aa: SGEAGDEQF
v_gene: TRBV20-1

CDR3aa: ASSPFSTGGETQY
v_gene: TRBV14

CDR3aa: ASRGRVQGGGFNQPQH
v_gene: TRBV28

CDR3aa: ASSYVRGLV
v_gene: TRBV6-6

CDR3aa: ASSLGTMNTGELF
v_gene: TRBV28

CDR3aa: ASSFGTAETQY
v_gene: TRBV27

CDR3aa: ASDQGIDGYT
v_gene: TRBV28

CDR3aa: ASSLVYDVRNEQF
v_gene: TRBV7-9

CDR3aa: ASSKTRGLNTIY
v_gene: TRBV2

CDR3aa: ASNRGRGETQY
v_gene: TRBV2

CDR3aa: ASSVSGGEQY
v_gene: TRBV2

CDR3aa: ASREVGGGETQY
v_gene: TRBV2

CDR3aa: ATNTMEETSLNQPQH
v_gene: TRBV28

CDR3aa: ASRPSGEYGYT
v_gene: TRBV2

CDR3aa: SVKGKRGGQLSGTQY
v_gene: TRBV29-1

CDR3aa: AISLDHSGANVLT
v_gene: TRBV10-3

CDR3aa: ASSRSWLAGRDEDTQY
v_gene: TRBV4-3

CDR3aa: ASSHRGSTDTQY
v_gene: TRBV6-6

CDR3aa: ASSEATGTPYNEQF
v_gene: TRBV6-1

CDR3aa: ASSIRKAPDGYT
v_gene: TRBV19

CDR3aa: ASSLAGAYGYT
v_gene: TRBV6-5

CDR3aa: ASSRGGGDTDTQY
v_gene: TRBV4-2

CDR3aa: ASSLGGLGEPYEQY
v_gene: TRBV7-2

CDR3aa: ASTARMNTEAF
v_gene: TRBV5-1

CDR3aa: ASSWGTSGRKDTQY
v_gene: TRBV5-1

CDR3aa: ASSYPLGTGFDGYT
v_gene: TRBV6-6

CDR3aa: ASSFSTSATYEQY
v_gene: TRBV5-1

CDR3aa: ASSQAGLAGGPGSYEQY
v_gene: TRBV4-1

CDR3aa: ASNQGVRQLTEAF
v_gene: TRBV28

CDR3aa: ASTTSEGTDTQY
v_gene: TRBV7-2

CDR3aa: AIMGEAGGAAWEDEQY
v_gene: TRBV10-3

CDR3aa: ASSQNLVGYYNEQF
v_gene: TRBV4-2

CDR3aa: ASNIVFRDSPYGYT
v_gene: TRBV28

CDR3aa: AISGPDGTGGRQETQY
v_gene: TRBV10-3

CDR3aa: ASSLGSETQY
v_gene: TRBV7-6

CDR3aa: ASSIVRDQPQH
v_gene: TRBV19

CDR3aa: ATSRDNGVNEQF
v_gene: TRBV15

CDR3aa: SGETPLGAF
v_gene: TRBV20-1

CDR3aa: ASSLDADQPQH
v_gene: TRBV7-9

CDR3aa: ASSPSPGVVNTEAF
v_gene: TRBV5-4

CDR3aa: ASSIGRDRGREGLYEQY
v_gene: TRBV19